This T cell receptor (beta chain) was retrieved from a study of control samples from healthy donors and cancer patients. The table came from immunoSEQ multiplex PCR; TCRdb's copy has only in-frame clones and leaves some out. The table shows about 55,000 clones, with roughly 88% occurring only once. The specimen was blood. This TCR came from a man aged 45-60 years in good health.

The CDR3 DNA sequence: TGTGCCAGCAGCCAAGTTTTGACTAGCGGGAGCAGCAATGAGCAGTTCTTC. Encoded protein: CASSQVLTSGSSNEQFF. This chain connects TRBV3-1 (or the pseudogene TRBV3-2) to TRBJ2-1, with 12 bases fitting TRBD2. The germline V gene encodes CDR1 LGHDT and CDR2 YNNKEL (reference sequence). There are 17 residues in the CDR3. Germline trimming cut 1 base from V and 6 bases from J; bases unmatched to any gene: 7.